Below are 20 T cell receptor beta chains sequenced from a single sample in a study of low-dose radiotherapy and immunotherapy resistance in tumors. Time point denoted: before trial treatment. Primers targeting TRAV and TRBV primed first-strand cDNA, covering alpha and beta chains. The PCR that amplified TCRs ran for about 18 cycles, relying on a constant-region primer and a V-primer adapter. TCRdb recomputed calls from the reads with MiXCR, one row per CDR3 protein. Among 55,000 to 70,000 distinct CDR3 sequences listed, about 25% were seen once. This specimen was PBMCs, taken before treatment. The receptor source for this set is a male donor with prostate cancer.

A few counts support this clonotype. The V call is TRBV7-6, the J call TRBJ2-1; 10 nucleotides align to TRBD2. Germline values: CDR1 SGHVS, CDR2 FNYEAQ. The CDR3 has 20 residues. With 6 bases clipped from V and 8 bases from J, the junction kept 25 bases outside the gene matches. CDR3 sequence reads: CASSPLVRAGPLAGQDEQFF. CDR3 DNA: TGTGCCAGCAGTCCCCTCGTTAGGGCGGGCCCACTAGCGGGGCAGGATGAGCAGTTCTTC.

V gene TRBV12-3 or TRBV12-4 combines with J gene TRBJ2-1; 8 positions agree with TRBD2. The CDR3 spans 16 residues. V was clipped by 6 bases and J by 9 bases; unmatched bases: 16. For the CDR3, the DNA is TGTGCCAGCAGCCGACAGGAGCTCGCGGGGGGTGGTGAGCAGTTCTTC. Protein: CASSRQELAGGGEQFF.

This clonotype was seen many times. CDR3 residues: CASSEIGNSGNTIYF. The CDR3 DNA sequence: TGTGCCAGCAGTGAAATAGGGAACTCTGGAAACACCATATATTTT. This chain links TRBV2 with TRBJ1-3; the D is unclear. Germline loops: CDR1 SNHLY, CDR2 FYNNEI. The V gene lost 2 bases and the J gene lost 0 bases, with 8 bases spanning the gap. The CDR3 is 15 residues long.

This clonotype was picked up many times. V is TRBV24-1 and J is TRBJ1-5; D uncertain. Germline loops: CDR1 KGHDR, CDR2 SFDVKD. The CDR3 contains 12 residues. V lost 1 base to trimming and J lost 6 bases, with 3 bases between them. Here the CDR3 DNA reads TGTGCCACCAGTGATTTCGGTCAGCCCCAGCATTTT. Its translation is CATSDFGQPQHF.

This clonotype was detected many times. J is TRBJ2-1 and V is TRBV5-1; D not certain. The ends were cut back, 2 bases at V and 0 bases at J, with 12 bases in the middle. The CDR3 totals 16 residues. CDR1 is SGHRS, CDR2 YFSETQ, per germline. CDR3 coding DNA: TGCGCCAGCAGCTTCGGAGTGCCCGGCTCCTACAATGAGCAGTTCTTC. Protein sequence: CASSFGVPGSYNEQFF.

This clonotype was observed many times. The chain has TRBV5-6 and TRBJ2-7, with TRBD1 matching 9 bases. The germline V gene has CDR1 SGHDT and CDR2 YYEEEE. V was pared by 4 bases and J by 2 bases, with 7 bases of the junction left unmatched. This CDR3 is 15 amino acids long. DNA for the CDR3: TGTGCCAGCAGCGGCGACCGACAGGGGGCCTACGAGCAGTACTTC. This gives the protein CASSGDRQGAYEQYF.

This clonotype has ten or more counts. The V call is TRBV12-3 or TRBV12-4, the J call TRBJ1-4, with a possible D match to TRBD1 (5 bases). V lost 0 bases, J lost 4 bases, and 6 bases lay in between. The CDR3 totals 14 residues. The CDR3 bases are TGTGCCAGCAGTTTAGCGGGGGTTAATGAAAAACTGTTTTTT. This sequence encodes CASSLAGVNEKLFF.

This clonotype was seen repeatedly, ten times or more. The rearrangement joins TRBV28 to TRBJ2-7, with a tentative D call TRBD1 (6 bases). V was shortened by 6 bases and J by 6 bases, with 12 bases between the two germline ends. This CDR3 has 12 residues. Germline loops: CDR1 MDHEN, CDR2 SYDVKM. The CDR3 DNA is TGTGCCAGCAGAAACAGGGTCGGCGAGCAGTACTTC. Translating gives CASRNRVGEQYF.

This clonotype showed up many times. J is TRBJ2-2 and V is TRBV6-6; unclear D gene. Germline assignment: CDR1 MNHNY and CDR2 SVGAGI (reference sequence). Trimming shortened V by 2 bases and J by 6 bases, and 10 bases separated the two germline ends. The CDR3 has 14 amino acids. For the CDR3, the DNA is TGTGCCAGCAGTTACGAATCGGAGTCCGGGGAGCTGTTTTTT. Translated: CASSYESESGELFF.

At least ten counts were recorded for this clonotype. This chain joins TRBV7-9 and TRBJ2-2, with D unresolved. The CDR3 is 15 amino acids. V lost 5 bases and J lost 1, with 11 bases in between. CDR1 SEHNR and CDR2 FQNEAQ come from the germline V gene (reference sequence). CDR3 sequence: CASSALTLNTGELFF. The CDR3 bases are TGTGCCAGCAGCGCTCTGACCTTGAACACCGGGGAGCTGTTTTTT.

This chain uses TRBV9 with TRBJ2-5, with TRBD2 identical over 11 bases. V trimming: 4 bases; J trimming: 1 base; junction bases outside the gene matches: 3. This CDR3 spans 15 amino acids. Germline assignment: CDR1 SGDLS and CDR2 YYNGEE. CDR3 sequence reads: CASSLAGGRQETQYF. The DNA of the CDR3 is TGTGCCAGCAGCCTAGCGGGGGGACGCCAAGAGACCCAGTACTTC.

Of note for this clonotype: A far bigger clonotype differs at one base, so this is likely a read error. This sequence joins TRBV7-9 and TRBJ1-1; a weak D match, TRBD1 (6 bases). Germline V gives CDR1 SEHNR, CDR2 FQNEAQ (reference sequence). The CDR3 contains 16 residues. V was trimmed by 6 bases and J by 7 bases, leaving 24 bases between them. DNA for the CDR3: TGTGCCAGCAGTTCATGGGACACGGGAAGGGTGAATGAAGCTTTCTTT. Translation: CASSSWDTGRVNEAFF.

Ten or more counts support this clonotype. The chain recombines TRBV7-9 with TRBJ1-1, with 9 positions matching TRBD1. V gave up 5 bases and J gave up 8 bases; unmatched junction bases: 9. This CDR3 has 14 residues. Germline loops: CDR1 SEHNR, CDR2 FQNEAQ (reference sequence). For the CDR3, the DNA is TGTGCCAGCAGCGTACCGGGACAGGGAGCCGAAGCTTTCTTT. As protein: CASSVPGQGAEAFF.

The table lists this clonotype with many counts. The gene calls are TRBV3-1 and TRBJ1-1, with TRBD1 matching over 7 bases. Germline trimming cut 4 bases from V and 5 bases from J; bases unmatched to any gene: 7. The CDR3 is 14 residues long. The germline CDR1 and CDR2 sequences are LGHDT and YNNKEL (reference sequence). CDR3 sequence (DNA): TGTGCCAGCAGCCTTCGACAGGGTGTGACTGAAGCTTTCTTT. Translated: CASSLRQGVTEAFF.

The chain recombines TRBV6-2 or TRBV6-3 with TRBJ2-2, with 9 bases fitting TRBD2. This CDR3 contains 15 residues. The V segment lost 6 bases and the J segment 6 bases; nucleotides outside the gene matches: 8. Germline CDR1 MNHEY, CDR2 SVGEGT. This CDR3 is CASRRTSGYPGELFF. Here the CDR3 DNA reads TGTGCCAGCAGGAGAACTAGCGGGTACCCCGGGGAGCTGTTTTTT.

On this clonotype itself: A read error may explain this, as a much larger clone is one base away. The chain has TRBV5-1 and TRBJ2-1, with 8 bases fitting TRBD2. Unmatched junction bases numbered 11, after V lost 2 bases and J lost 7 bases. The CDR3 extends over 16 amino acids. CDR1 SGHRS and CDR2 YFSETQ come from the germline V gene. This chain's CDR3 is CASSLSGTSPGNEQFF. The CDR3 DNA is TGCGCCAGCAGCTTATCCGGGACTAGTCCAGGAAATGAGCAGTTCTTC. Combining the CDR3 with reference TRBV5-1 and TRBJ2-1 gives the whole variable domain KAGVTQTPRYLIKTRGQQVTLSCSPISGHRSVSWYQQTPGQGLQFLFEYFSETQRNKGNFPGRFSGRQFSNSRSEMNVSTLELGDSALYLCASSLSGTSPGNEQFFGPGTRLTVL.

This clonotype has a count of ten or more. One end of the junction does not line up with germline, which may come from a read error. V and J are TRBV5-1 and TRBJ2-3; D is unresolved. Germline V gene data show CDR1 as SGHRS and CDR2 as YFSETQ. The CDR3 has 11 amino acids. The CDR3 DNA reads as TGTGCCAGCAGCTTGACAAATACGCAGTATTTT. It yields the protein CASSLTNTQYF. The full variable domain, with the rest looked up from reference TRBV5-1 and TRBJ2-3, is KAGVTQTPRYLIKTRGQQVTLSCSPISGHRSVSWYQQTPGQGLQFLFEYFSETQRNKGNFPGRFSGRQFSNSRSEMNVSTLELGDSALYLCASSLTNTQYFGPGTRLTVL.

This clonotype was found many times. The chain links TRBV19 to TRBJ1-1; possibly TRBD1 for D (6 bases). CDR1 is LNHDA and CDR2 is SQIVND in the germline V gene (reference sequence). This CDR3 contains 11 residues. V was pared by 10 bases and J by 8 bases, with 14 bases between. The CDR3 region is CAIAQGSEAFF. CDR3 in DNA: TGTGCCATTGCGCAGGGGTCAGAAGCTTTCTTT.

This clonotype showed up many times. The V and J genes are TRBV21-1 and TRBJ2-3; whether TRBD1, the table's D call, matches the DNA was not checked. TRBV21-1 is an annotated pseudogene. This CDR3 has 15 amino acids. CDR3 DNA sequence: TGTGCCAGCAGCATCCCGGACAGCCGGACGGATACGCAGTATTTT. This codes for CASSIPDSRTDTQYF.

CDR3 bases: TGTGCCAGCAGTATCTGGACTAGCGATGGCTACGAGCAGTACTTC. This gives the protein CASSIWTSDGYEQYF. The J gene is TRBJ2-7, the V gene TRBV6-2 or TRBV6-3, with 9 positions matching TRBD2. This CDR3 contains 15 residues. Germline V CDR1 and CDR2: MNHEY, SVGEGT. Trimming at V came to 5 bases and at J to 3 bases, leaving 8 bases not matched to a gene.